Each of the 9 T cell receptor beta chains below was sequenced from the same sample in a study of shared clonotypes between healthy human individuals (dated by TCRdb to about 2020). Receptors were amplified or captured by the immunoSEQ multiplex PCR assay. In TCRdb, the immuneACCESS table is reduced to in-frame sequences with V and J assigned. These tables do not hold every clone; where another copy was compared, an unresolved V gene accounts for under half, and the others remain unexplained. The sample table records 2 million to 2.5 million clones; 80% to 95% of these occur just once. Under 0.45% of the sample rests with the top ten. Sequencing was done on a sample of naive CD4+ T cells from PBMCs. The cell subset or site label, as the study defines it: CD45RA+ positively selected. Receptors originate from a man aged 18 to 29 in good health. Some clones in this sample may be carry-over from other donors' samples.

The chain joins TRBV6-6 to TRBJ2-7, with D perhaps given as TRBD1 or TRBD2 (5 bases each). The CDR3 length is 11 residues. Trimming took off 6 bases at V and 6 bases at J, with 9 bases between the two ends. The germline gives CDR1 MNHNY, CDR2 SVGAGI (reference sequence). In DNA, the CDR3 is TGTGCCAGCAGCGGGGCCGGCGAGCAGTACTTC. Residues: CASSGAGEQYF.

The chain has TRBV28 and TRBJ2-1; TRBD1 or TRBD2 may be the D gene (6 bases each). This CDR3 has 16 amino acids. Germline V gene lookup returns CDR1 MDHEN and CDR2 SYDVKM. V gave up 5 bases and J gave up 7 bases, with 21 bases separating them. The CDR3 region has the DNA TGTGCCAGCAGTACTAGGGGGGCAGGGGTCATGAATGAGCAGTTCTTC. It translates to CASSTRGAGVMNEQFF.

The chain uses TRBV7-3 and TRBJ2-2; weak D call: TRBD1 (6 bases). Germline CDR1 is SGHTA and CDR2 is FQGTGA. This CDR3 is 14 amino acids long. V lost 8 bases and J lost 0, with 10 bases in between. The chain's CDR3 is CASCRQANTGELFF. The CDR3 DNA sequence: TGTGCCAGCTGCCGACAGGCGAACACCGGGGAGCTGTTTTTT.

The V call is TRBV25-1, the J call TRBJ1-6; 8 bases line up with TRBD1. Germline-derived CDR1 and CDR2 are MGHDK and SYGVNS. The CDR3 totals 17 residues. The V and J ends lost 4 bases and 0 bases, in that order; junction bases with no gene match: 5. The DNA for the CDR3 is TGTGCCAGCAGTGCGTACAGGGGGAGCTCCTATAATTCACCCCTCCACTTT. It is translated as CASSAYRGSSYNSPLHF. Filled out from reference TRBV25-1 and TRBJ1-6, the complete variable domain reads EADIYQTPRYLVIGTGKKITLECSQTMGHDKMYWYQQDPGMELHLIHYSYGVNSTEKGDLSSESTVSRIRTEHFPLTLESARPSHTSQYLCASSAYRGSSYNSPLHFGNGTRLTVT.

As for this clone: The same CDR3 can be traced to other DNA sequences in this sample. The genes are TRBV5-1 and TRBJ2-1; D unclear. Germline values: CDR1 SGHRS, CDR2 YFSETQ. CDR3 length: 13 amino acids. Trimming left V 0 bases short and J 5 bases short, with 6 bases between. The CDR3 is CASSLDSDNEQFF. The CDR3 nucleotides read TGCGCCAGCAGCTTGGACAGTGACAATGAGCAGTTCTTC.

This chain joins TRBV10-3 and TRBJ1-1, with no clear D. The V end was cut by 3 bases, the J end by 1 base, with 12 bases between. The CDR3 is 15 residues long. From germline, CDR1 is ENHRY and CDR2 SYGVKD. CDR3 residues: CAISDMDPPNTEAFF. The CDR3 DNA reads as TGTGCCATCAGTGATATGGACCCCCCGAACACTGAAGCTTTCTTT.

This rearrangement joins TRBV7-3 to TRBJ2-1; possibly TRBD1 or TRBD2 for D (5 bases each). The germline CDR1 and CDR2 sequences are SGHTA and FQGTGA. Deletions cut 5 bases from V and 4 bases from J, with 9 bases between. There are 13 residues in the CDR3. The CDR3 sequence: CASSTGTYNEQFF. The CDR3 DNA sequence: TGTGCCAGCAGCACCGGGACGTACAATGAGCAGTTCTTC.

The CDR3 is CASSRPGTNIGYTF. CDR3 sequence (DNA): TGTGCCAGCAGTAGACCGGGGACCAACATTGGCTACACCTTC. The V and J genes are TRBV28 and TRBJ1-2, with D maybe TRBD1 (5 bases). Trimming cost V 5 bases and J 7 bases, with 17 bases left between them. The CDR3 runs to 14 residues. The germline CDR1 and CDR2 sequences are MDHEN and SYDVKM.

CDR3 bases: TGTGCCAGCAGTCATGAACGACAGGGGGGCACCGGGGAGCTGTTTTTT. This gives the protein CASSHERQGGTGELFF. This chain uses TRBV7-9 with TRBJ2-2; TRBD1 matches 9 bases. Germline values: CDR1 SEHNR, CDR2 FQNEAQ (reference sequence). The CDR3 sequence is 16 residues long. V was clipped by 6 bases and J by 4 bases; unmatched bases: 9.